This T cell receptor (beta chain) was recovered during a study of T cell changes during pregnancy in multiple sclerosis. Clones were sequenced by immunoSEQ multiplex PCR, and TCRdb holds only the in-frame ones, with some missing. The top ten clones hold roughly 4.7% of a sample with roughly 35,000 clones, around 90% of them seen once. The sample holds one count of this clone. The CDR3 runs 16 residues. V lost 0 bases to trimming and J lost 3 bases; unmatched junction nucleotides: 8. Germline loops: CDR1 SEHNR, CDR2 FQNEAQ (reference sequence). The chain couples TRBV7-9 to TRBJ2-7, with TRBD2 identical over 7 bases. The sequencing here drew on CD8+ T cells from peripheral blood mononuclear cells, taken after pregnancy. The sequence came from a female donor with multiple sclerosis, enrolled in a pregnancy study. The CDR3: CASSLAGGELGYEQYF. CDR3 coding DNA: TGTGCCAGCAGCTTAGCGGGGGGGGAATTAGGCTACGAGCAGTACTTC.